Shown below are 3 T cell receptor beta chains from a single sample sequenced in a study of post-analysis software for immune sequencing data. These receptors are not linked to any known antigen. TCR beta libraries were prepared from cDNA with unique molecular identifiers. TCRdb re-called the PCR reads through MiXCR, storing one row per CDR3 protein. Of 750,000 to 900,000 distinct CDR3 sequences listed, under 60% are singletons. General study findings and limits: TRBV segments more frequent in patients than in controls numbered several and included TRBV5-6, TRBV5-1 and TRBV20-1.

The sequenced material came from blood. These receptors originate from a girl aged 10-17 years with multiple sclerosis.

Only one count was recorded for this clonotype. V gene TRBV7-9 combines with J gene TRBJ2-5, with D perhaps matching TRBD2 (6 bases). The ends were cut back, 3 bases at V and 1 base at J, with 12 bases in the middle. Looked up from germline, CDR1 is SEHNR and CDR2 is FQNEAQ (reference sequence). This CDR3 comprises 15 residues. CDR3 protein: CASSFLVGGQETQYF. CDR3 DNA sequence: TGTGCCAGCAGCTTCCTAGTGGGAGGCCAAGAGACCCAGTACTTC.

V and J are TRBV2 and TRBJ2-3; the match to TRBD2 covers 8 bases. This CDR3 is built from 15 residues. V was pared by 4 bases and J by 2 bases, with 5 bases of the junction left unmatched. Germline CDR1 and CDR2: SNHLY and FYNNEI. The CDR3 DNA reads TGTGCCAGCAGTGGGGGTAGCGGGACCACAGATACGCAGTATTTT. Translating it yields CASSGGSGTTDTQYF.

This clonotype was counted a few times. V is TRBV7-9 and J is TRBJ2-1; TRBD1 is a possible D gene (5 bases). Trimming pared 2 bases from V and 8 bases from J, leaving 7 bases between. The CDR3 is made up of 12 amino acids. Germline V gene data show CDR1 as SEHNR and CDR2 as FQNEAQ (reference sequence). The CDR3 DNA reads TGTGCCAGCAGCTTACGGACACATGAGCAGTTCTTC. It encodes CASSLRTHEQFF.